The 17 T cell receptor beta chains presented below share a single source sample, sequenced in a study of cytomegalovirus exposure and HLA in healthy donors. Only in-frame clones appear in the TCRdb table, and some are missing; sequencing was by immunoSEQ multiplex PCR. The data show a few hundred thousand clones, roughly 84% seen once. The sequenced sample was PBMCs. The receptors shown here come from a woman aged 30 to 39 in good health and CMV-seropositive.

This rearrangement joins TRBV18 to TRBJ2-7, with 7 nucleotides matching TRBD1. V lost 4 bases to trimming and J lost 7 bases; unmatched junction nucleotides: 7. The CDR3 loop spans 13 amino acids. CDR1 KGHSH and CDR2 LQKENI come from the germline V gene. CDR3 loop: CASSLDRDQEQYF. The DNA of the CDR3 is TGTGCCAGCTCACTCGACAGGGATCAAGAGCAGTACTTC. Variable domain in full (rest from reference TRBV18 and TRBJ2-7): NAGVMQNPRHLVRRRGQEARLRCSPMKGHSHVYWYRQLPEEGLKFMVYLQKENIIDESGMPKERFSAEFPKEGPSILRIQQVVRGDSAAYFCASSLDRDQEQYFGPGTRLTVT.

This chain's CDR3 is CASSYSSGDNEQFF. The DNA for the CDR3 is TGTGCCAGCAGTTACTCTTCGGGGGACAATGAGCAGTTCTTC. This chain links TRBV6-5 with TRBJ2-1; D is perhaps TRBD2 (6 bases). Germline lookup yields CDR1 MNHEY and CDR2 SVGAGI. The CDR3 runs to 14 residues. Trimming took 0 bases from V and 5 from J, leaving 8 bases between them.

The CDR3 DNA reads as TGTGCCATCAAGAGGTATTCGGACAGGGTCAGCTCTGGAAACACCATATATTTT. It is translated as CAIKRYSDRVSSGNTIYF. The chain has TRBV10-3 and TRBJ1-3, with 8 nucleotides matching TRBD1. V was pared by 7 bases and J by 0 bases, with 14 bases of the junction left unmatched. Germline CDR1 ENHRY, CDR2 SYGVKD. The CDR3 extends over 18 amino acids.

This rearrangement joins TRBV6-1 to TRBJ2-5; D is tentatively TRBD1 or TRBD2 (6 bases each). Trimming removed 7 bases at V and 8 bases at J, with 14 bases between. Germline CDR1 is MNHNS and CDR2 is SASEGT. The CDR3 spans 12 residues. CDR3 sequence reads: CASTPGGPTQYF. CDR3 DNA: TGTGCCAGCACCCCTGGGGGGCCAACCCAGTACTTC.

CDR3: CASSVLPWDEQFF. In DNA, the CDR3 is TGTGCCAGCAGTGTCTTACCCTGGGATGAGCAGTTCTTC. The chain has TRBV2 and TRBJ2-1; unclear D gene. CDR3 length: 13 residues. CDR1 is SNHLY and CDR2 is FYNNEI in the germline V gene. V was pared by 4 bases and J by 8 bases, with 12 bases between.

The genes are TRBV5-6 and TRBJ1-4, with 10 bases matching TRBD1. CDR1 SGHDT and CDR2 YYEEEE come from the germline V gene. The CDR3 extends over 15 amino acids. V lost 2 bases to trimming and J lost 8 bases; unmatched junction nucleotides: 6. The CDR3: CASSFQDRGSEKLFF. CDR3 DNA sequence: TGTGCCAGCAGCTTCCAGGACAGGGGGTCGGAAAAACTGTTTTTT.

J is TRBJ2-7 and V is TRBV7-9, with 8 positions matching TRBD1. This CDR3 has 14 residues. Germline trimming cut 9 bases from V and 2 bases from J; bases unmatched to any gene: 9. CDR1 is SEHNR, CDR2 FQNEAQ, per germline (reference sequence). The CDR3 is CASGGGQGTYEQYF. Written as DNA, the CDR3 is TGTGCCAGTGGGGGAGGACAGGGTACCTACGAGCAGTACTTC.

The chain recombines TRBV5-4 with TRBJ2-5; 12 bases fit TRBD2. Per germline, CDR1 SGHNT and CDR2 YYREEE (reference sequence). The CDR3 runs to 16 residues. V gave up 7 bases and J gave up 3 bases; unmatched junction bases: 10. The CDR3 nucleotides are TGTGCCAGCTCCCCCACCGGACTAGCGGGGAAAGAGACCCAGTACTTC. Translated: CASSPTGLAGKETQYF.

CDR3 protein: CAISEYGSVNEQFF. The CDR3 DNA sequence: TGTGCCATCAGTGAGTACGGGAGTGTGAATGAGCAGTTCTTC. The chain has TRBV10-3 and TRBJ2-1, with D maybe TRBD2 (6 bases). This CDR3 contains 14 residues. Germline-derived CDR1 and CDR2 are ENHRY and SYGVKD. V was trimmed by 1 base and J by 7 bases, leaving 11 bases between them.

This chain connects TRBV2 to TRBJ1-2; tentatively, D is TRBD1 (5 bases). V was pared by 3 bases and J by 2 bases, with 22 bases between. This CDR3 comprises 18 residues. Germline CDR1 SNHLY, CDR2 FYNNEI. CDR3 sequence: CASSDNIGTLIVNYGYTF. Written as DNA, the CDR3 is TGTGCCAGCAGTGACAATATAGGGACGTTGATCGTCAACTATGGCTACACCTTC.

This rearrangement joins TRBV9 to TRBJ2-3; 7 positions match TRBD2. V was clipped by 3 bases and J by 4 bases; unmatched bases: 11. The CDR3 runs 16 residues. Looked up from germline, CDR1 is SGDLS and CDR2 is YYNGEE. The CDR3 loop is CASSGRGLDWADTQYF. CDR3 DNA sequence: TGTGCCAGCAGCGGCCGAGGACTAGACTGGGCAGATACGCAGTATTTT. Based on the CDR3 plus reference TRBV9 and TRBJ2-3, the full variable domain is DSGVTQTPKHLITATGQRVTLRCSPRSGDLSVYWYQQSLDQGLQFLIQYYNGEERAKGNILERFSAQQFPDLHSELNLSSLELGDSALYFCASSGRGLDWADTQYFGPGTRLTVL.

The chain links TRBV5-6 to TRBJ1-2, with 10 bases fitting TRBD1. V trimming: 0 bases; J trimming: 4 bases; junction bases outside the gene matches: 3. CDR3 size: 15 residues. Germline V gene data show CDR1 as SGHDT and CDR2 as YYEEEE. The CDR3 protein is CASSLGDRGLYGYTF. CDR3 in DNA: TGTGCCAGCAGCTTGGGGGACAGGGGACTCTATGGCTACACCTTC. The entire variable domain, with the rest obtained from reference TRBV5-6 and TRBJ1-2, is as follows: DAGVTQSPTHLIKTRGQQVTLRCSPKSGHDTVSWYQQALGQGPQFIFQYYEEEERQRGNFPDRFSGHQFPNYSSELNVNALLLGDSALYLCASSLGDRGLYGYTFGSGTRLTVV.

The chain has TRBV28 and TRBJ2-7; 7 bases are shared with TRBD1. The CDR3 spans 14 residues. The germline V gene has CDR1 MDHEN and CDR2 SYDVKM. With V trimmed by 3 bases and J by 2 bases, 4 bases remained unmatched. Here the CDR3 reads CASSLIGGPYEQYF. CDR3 DNA: TGTGCCAGCAGTTTGATAGGGGGCCCCTACGAGCAGTACTTC.

The rearrangement uses TRBV30 and TRBJ1-2; 8 nucleotides align to TRBD1. The V and J ends lost 0 bases and 6 bases, in that order; junction bases with no gene match: 6. CDR1 is GTSNPN, CDR2 SVGIG, per germline (reference sequence). CDR3 length: 14 amino acids. CDR3 residues: CAWSVMVDRDGYTF. CDR3 DNA sequence: TGTGCCTGGAGTGTAATGGTGGACAGGGATGGCTACACCTTC.

This rearrangement joins TRBV10-3 to TRBJ2-3; no definite D call. Germline V lookup: CDR1 ENHRY, CDR2 SYGVKD. The CDR3 extends over 13 amino acids. V was pared by 5 bases and J by 2 bases, with 8 bases between. CDR3 protein: CAISTSLTDTQYF. The DNA for the CDR3 is TGTGCCATCAGTACAAGCCTCACAGATACGCAGTATTTT.

Regarding this clone: It may be a read error: a sequence one base away is much more abundant. This chain joins TRBV11-2 and TRBJ2-7; D not certain. This CDR3 has 11 amino acids. Germline lookup yields CDR1 SGHAT and CDR2 FQNNGV. V shed 4 bases and J shed 2 bases, with 3 bases lying between them. DNA for the CDR3: TGTGCCAGCAGCTCCACCTACGAGCAGTACTTC. It is translated as CASSSTYEQYF.

CDR3 amino acids: CASSQDVGLTNEKLFF. CDR3 DNA: TGCGCCAGCAGCCAAGATGTGGGGCTGACTAATGAAAAACTGTTTTTT. The chain uses TRBV4-1 and TRBJ1-4; possibly TRBD1 for D (5 bases). The CDR3 contains 16 residues. In germline, CDR1 is MGHRA, CDR2 YSYEKL. V dropped 0 bases and J dropped 2 bases, with 10 bases sitting between them.